This T cell receptor (beta chain) was identified during a study of beta chain features in type 1 diabetes. Investigators reverse transcribed all isolated RNA, so they sequenced expressed TCRB transcripts. The table came from immunoSEQ multiplex PCR; TCRdb's copy has only in-frame clones and leaves some out. The sample consists of under 500,000 clones, 30% of them appearing once. The CDR3 runs to 16 residues. V shed 0 bases and J shed 0 bases, with 6 bases lying between them. Germline V gene sequence: CDR1 ENHRY, CDR2 SYGVKD. The source is a man in his late teens or twenties in good health. Source material: naive CD4+ T cells from blood. The rearrangement links TRBV10-3 to TRBJ2-6; a possible D gene is TRBD1 (5 bases). CDR3 bases: TGTGCCATCAGTGAGTCGGGGCCCTCTGGGGCCAACGTCCTGACTTTC. Protein sequence: CAISESGPSGANVLTF.